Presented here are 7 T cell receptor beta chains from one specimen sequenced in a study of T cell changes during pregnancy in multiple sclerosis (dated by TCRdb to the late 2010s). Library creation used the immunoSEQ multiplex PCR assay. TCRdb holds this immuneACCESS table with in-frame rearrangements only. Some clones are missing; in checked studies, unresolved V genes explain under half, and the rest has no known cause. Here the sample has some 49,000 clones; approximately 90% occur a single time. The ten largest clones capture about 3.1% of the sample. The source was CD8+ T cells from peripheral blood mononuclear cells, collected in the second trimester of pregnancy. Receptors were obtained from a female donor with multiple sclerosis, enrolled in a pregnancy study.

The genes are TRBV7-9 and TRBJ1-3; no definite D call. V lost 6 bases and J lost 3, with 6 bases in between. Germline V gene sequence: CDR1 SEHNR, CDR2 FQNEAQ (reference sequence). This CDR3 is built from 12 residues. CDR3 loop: CASSSIGNTIYF. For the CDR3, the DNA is TGTGCCAGCAGTTCAATTGGAAACACCATATATTTT.

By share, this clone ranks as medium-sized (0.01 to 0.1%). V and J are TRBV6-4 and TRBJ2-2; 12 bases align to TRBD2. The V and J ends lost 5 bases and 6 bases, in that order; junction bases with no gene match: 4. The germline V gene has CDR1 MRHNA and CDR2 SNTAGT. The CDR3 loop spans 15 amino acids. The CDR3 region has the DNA TGTGCCAGCAGTACTAGCGGGGGGTCCTCCGGGGAGCTGTTTTTT. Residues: CASSTSGGSSGELFF.

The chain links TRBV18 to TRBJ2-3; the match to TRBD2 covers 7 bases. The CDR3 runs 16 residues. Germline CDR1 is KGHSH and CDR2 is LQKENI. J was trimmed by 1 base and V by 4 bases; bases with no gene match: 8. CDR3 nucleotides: TGTGCCAGCTCACTAGTCTTCGCGGGGGGCACAGATACGCAGTATTTT. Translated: CASSLVFAGGTDTQYF.

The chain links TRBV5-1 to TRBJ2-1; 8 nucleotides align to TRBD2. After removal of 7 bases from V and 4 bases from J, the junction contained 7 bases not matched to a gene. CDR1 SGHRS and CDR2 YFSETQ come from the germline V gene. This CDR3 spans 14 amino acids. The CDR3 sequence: CASALSGEYNEQFF. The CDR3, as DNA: TGCGCCAGCGCCCTTAGCGGGGAGTACAATGAGCAGTTCTTC. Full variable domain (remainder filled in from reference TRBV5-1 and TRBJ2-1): KAGVTQTPRYLIKTRGQQVTLSCSPISGHRSVSWYQQTPGQGLQFLFEYFSETQRNKGNFPGRFSGRQFSNSRSEMNVSTLELGDSALYLCASALSGEYNEQFFGPGTRLTVL.

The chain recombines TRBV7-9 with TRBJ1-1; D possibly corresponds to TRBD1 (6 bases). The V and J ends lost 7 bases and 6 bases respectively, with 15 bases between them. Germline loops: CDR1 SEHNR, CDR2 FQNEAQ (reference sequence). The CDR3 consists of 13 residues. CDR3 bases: TGTGCCAGCATAGGTAGGTGGGGGCCTGAAGCTTTCTTT. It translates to CASIGRWGPEAFF.

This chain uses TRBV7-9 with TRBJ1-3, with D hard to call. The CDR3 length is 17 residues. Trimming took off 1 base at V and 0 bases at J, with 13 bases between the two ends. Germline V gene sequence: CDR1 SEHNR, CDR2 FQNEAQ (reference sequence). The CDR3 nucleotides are TGTGCCAGCAGCTTAGTGGGCGGGCCGAGCTCTGGAAACACCATATATTTT. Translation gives CASSLVGGPSSGNTIYF.

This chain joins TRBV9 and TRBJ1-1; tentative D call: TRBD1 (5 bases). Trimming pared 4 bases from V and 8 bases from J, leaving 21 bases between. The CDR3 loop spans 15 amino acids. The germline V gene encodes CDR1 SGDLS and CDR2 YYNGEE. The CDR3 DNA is TGTGCCAGCAGCCCTGCTACAGGAGCTACTTCCGAAGCTTTCTTT. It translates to CASSPATGATSEAFF.